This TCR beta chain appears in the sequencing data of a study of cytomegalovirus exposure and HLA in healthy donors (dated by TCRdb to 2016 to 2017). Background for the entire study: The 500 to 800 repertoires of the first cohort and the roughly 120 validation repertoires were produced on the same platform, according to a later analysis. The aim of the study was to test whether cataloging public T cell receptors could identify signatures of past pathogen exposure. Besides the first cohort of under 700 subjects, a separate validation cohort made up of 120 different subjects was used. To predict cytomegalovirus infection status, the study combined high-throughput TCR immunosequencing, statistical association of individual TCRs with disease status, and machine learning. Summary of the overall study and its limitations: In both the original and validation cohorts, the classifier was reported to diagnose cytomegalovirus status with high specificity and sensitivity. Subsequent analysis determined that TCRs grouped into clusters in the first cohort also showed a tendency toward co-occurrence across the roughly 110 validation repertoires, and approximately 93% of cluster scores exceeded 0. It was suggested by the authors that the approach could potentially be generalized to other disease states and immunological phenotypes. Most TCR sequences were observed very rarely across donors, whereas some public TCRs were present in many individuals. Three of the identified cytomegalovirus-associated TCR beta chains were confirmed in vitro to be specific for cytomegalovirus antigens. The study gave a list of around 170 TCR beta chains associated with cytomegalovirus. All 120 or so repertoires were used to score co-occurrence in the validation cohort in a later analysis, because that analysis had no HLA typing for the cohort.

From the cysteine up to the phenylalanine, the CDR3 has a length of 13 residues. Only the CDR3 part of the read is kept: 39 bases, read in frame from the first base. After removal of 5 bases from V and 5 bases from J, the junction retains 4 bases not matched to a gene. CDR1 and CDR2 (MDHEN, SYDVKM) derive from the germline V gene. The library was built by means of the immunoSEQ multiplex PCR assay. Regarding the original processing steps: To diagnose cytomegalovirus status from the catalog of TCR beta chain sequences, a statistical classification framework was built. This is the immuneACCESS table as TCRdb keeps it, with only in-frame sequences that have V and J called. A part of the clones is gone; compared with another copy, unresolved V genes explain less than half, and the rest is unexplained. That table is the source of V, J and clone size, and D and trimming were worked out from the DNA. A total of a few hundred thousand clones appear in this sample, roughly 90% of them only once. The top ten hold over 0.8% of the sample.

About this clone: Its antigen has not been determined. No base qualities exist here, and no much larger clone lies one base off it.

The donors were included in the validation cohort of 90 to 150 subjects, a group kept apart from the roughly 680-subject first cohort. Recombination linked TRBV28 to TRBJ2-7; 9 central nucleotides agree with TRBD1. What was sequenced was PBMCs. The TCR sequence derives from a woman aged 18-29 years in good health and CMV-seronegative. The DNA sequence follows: TGTGCCAGCAGTCCGGGACAGGGCCACGAGCAGTACTTC. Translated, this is CASSPGQGHEQYF. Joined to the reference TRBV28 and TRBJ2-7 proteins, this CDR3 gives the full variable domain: DVKVTQSSRYLVKRTGEKVFLECVQDMDHENMFWYRQDPGLGLRLIYFSYDVKMKEKGDIPEGYSVSREKKERFSLILESASTNQTSMYLCASSPGQGHEQYFGPGTRLTVT.